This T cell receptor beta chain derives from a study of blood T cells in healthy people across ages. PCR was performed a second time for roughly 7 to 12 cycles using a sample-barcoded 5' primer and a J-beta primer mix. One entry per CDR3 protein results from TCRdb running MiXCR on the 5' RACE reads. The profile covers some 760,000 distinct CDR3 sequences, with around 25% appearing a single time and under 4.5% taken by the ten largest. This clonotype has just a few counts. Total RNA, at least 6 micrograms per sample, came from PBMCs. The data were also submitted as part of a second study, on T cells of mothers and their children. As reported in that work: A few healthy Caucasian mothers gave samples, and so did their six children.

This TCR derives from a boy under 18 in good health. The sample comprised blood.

Here the CDR3 reads CASSRSGGFDNEQFF. For the CDR3, the DNA is TGTGCCAGCAGCCGTAGCGGGGGCTTTGACAATGAGCAGTTCTTC. J is TRBJ2-1 and V is TRBV5-4; TRBD2 aligns across 9 bases. The CDR3 is 15 residues long. V was clipped by 4 bases and J by 5 bases; unmatched bases: 7. CDR1 is SGHNT, CDR2 YYREEE, per germline (reference sequence).